The 31 T cell receptor beta chains reported below all come from one sample, sequenced in a study of blood T cell repertoires in COVID-19. Some clones are missing from TCRdb's copy, which holds only in-frame ones; the method was immunoSEQ multiplex PCR. This sample yields over 200,000 clones, of which less than 90% are seen a single time; over 1.5% belongs to the top ten. Sequencing was carried out using peripheral blood. These receptors came from a man aged 35-49 years with active or convalescent COVID-19.

The chain joins TRBV5-1 to TRBJ2-7; 8 nucleotides line up with TRBD1. Germline CDR1 is SGHRS and CDR2 is YFSETQ. The CDR3 covers 13 residues. Trimming took 2 bases from V and 3 from J; bases not matched to a gene: 1. This CDR3 reads CASSFTGGYEQYF. CDR3 coding DNA: TGCGCCAGCAGCTTCACAGGGGGCTACGAGCAGTACTTC. The entire variable domain, with the rest obtained from reference TRBV5-1 and TRBJ2-7, is as follows: KAGVTQTPRYLIKTRGQQVTLSCSPISGHRSVSWYQQTPGQGLQFLFEYFSETQRNKGNFPGRFSGRQFSNSRSEMNVSTLELGDSALYLCASSFTGGYEQYFGPGTRLTVT.

V usage is TRBV30 and J usage is TRBJ1-2; 8 bases align to TRBD1. CDR3 length: 13 residues. V gave up 2 bases and J gave up 6 bases; unmatched junction bases: 5. CDR1 and CDR2 (germline): GTSNPN, SVGIG (reference sequence). This CDR3 reads CAWSYRGTDGYTF. The DNA of the CDR3 is TGTGCCTGGAGTTACAGGGGGACTGATGGCTACACCTTC.

The V gene is TRBV10-3, the J gene TRBJ2-1, with 9 nucleotides matching TRBD2. There are 14 residues in the CDR3. V shed 11 bases, J shed 6 bases, and the junction held 11 bases outside the gene matches. In germline, CDR1 is ENHRY, CDR2 SYGVKD. The CDR3 is CASKGLASSNEQFF. The CDR3 region has the DNA TGTGCCTCAAAGGGACTAGCTTCCAGCAATGAGCAGTTCTTC.

V is TRBV27 and J is TRBJ1-1, with D perhaps TRBD1 (5 bases). The length of the CDR3 is 15 residues. The germline V gene has CDR1 MNHEY and CDR2 SMNVEV (reference sequence). V lost 3 bases to trimming and J lost 3 bases, with 14 bases between them. The CDR3 here is CASSFVGAGYTEAFF. The DNA for the CDR3 is TGTGCCAGCAGTTTCGTCGGGGCGGGGTACACTGAAGCTTTCTTT.

V gene TRBV29-1 combines with J gene TRBJ2-7; TRBD2 matches 9 bases. This CDR3 has 13 amino acids. In germline, CDR1 is SQVTM, CDR2 ANQGSEA. V gave up 4 bases and J gave up 5 bases; unmatched junction bases: 6. The DNA of the CDR3 is TGCAGCGTTGTAGCGGGAGCATCCGACGAGCAGTACTTC. This translates into CSVVAGASDEQYF.

Comment on this clone: Other DNA sequences in the same sample also yield this CDR3. The chain links TRBV29-1 to TRBJ1-2; D not certain. The V end was cut by 6 bases, the J end by 1 base, with 9 bases between. CDR1 is SQVTM, CDR2 ANQGSEA, per germline. The CDR3 has 12 amino acids. The chain's CDR3 is CSVATGNYGYTF. CDR3 nucleotides: TGCAGCGTGGCGACGGGTAACTATGGCTACACCTTC.

This clone has only a few counts. This rearrangement joins TRBV5-4 to TRBJ1-1, with TRBD1 matching 7 bases. The CDR3 sequence is 11 residues long. With 6 bases clipped from V and 6 bases from J, the junction kept 2 bases outside the gene matches. Germline V gives CDR1 SGHNT, CDR2 YYREEE (reference sequence). CDR3 sequence reads: CASIQGAEAFF. The CDR3 coding sequence is TGTGCCAGCATCCAGGGGGCTGAAGCTTTCTTT.

This clone was picked up one time. The CDR3 DNA follows: TGTGCCAGCAGCTCCTGGACTAGAGGTACGCACGAGCAGTACTTC. This encodes CASSSWTRGTHEQYF. The V call is TRBV11-1, the J call TRBJ2-7; 7 bases agree with TRBD2. This CDR3 contains 15 residues. Per germline, CDR1 SGHAT and CDR2 FQDESV (reference sequence). The V segment lost 4 bases and the J segment 5 bases; nucleotides outside the gene matches: 11.

The J gene is TRBJ2-7, the V gene TRBV3-1 (or the pseudogene TRBV3-2); 10 nucleotides line up with TRBD2. Germline loops: CDR1 LGHDT, CDR2 YNNKEL (reference sequence). This CDR3 has 16 residues. The junction had 12 bases not matched to a gene; V was cut back by 4 bases and J by 6 bases. This chain's CDR3 is CASSPHPSGGSLEQYF. The DNA of the CDR3 is TGTGCCAGCAGCCCTCACCCTAGCGGGGGATCCCTCGAGCAGTACTTC.

This chain uses TRBV28 with TRBJ2-3; 12 nucleotides align to TRBD2. CDR3 size: 16 residues. Germline V gene sequence: CDR1 MDHEN, CDR2 SYDVKM. Trimming at V came to 2 bases and at J to 4 bases, leaving 4 bases not matched to a gene. The CDR3: CASSLGASGRADTQYF. DNA of the CDR3: TGTGCCAGCAGTTTAGGGGCTAGCGGGAGGGCAGATACGCAGTATTTT.

The V gene is TRBV5-1, the J gene TRBJ1-1, with a tentative D call TRBD1 (6 bases). V lost 4 bases, J lost 0 bases, and 16 bases lay in between. The V gene's germline CDR1 is SGHRS and CDR2 YFSETQ. The CDR3 length is 16 residues. The CDR3 DNA sequence: TGCGCCAGCAGCGCGGGGGGCAGGTACTTGAACACTGAAGCTTTCTTT. As protein: CASSAGGRYLNTEAFF.

J is TRBJ1-1 and V is TRBV19; perhaps TRBD1 as D (5 bases). V dropped 7 bases and J dropped 1 base, with 13 bases sitting between them. The CDR3 runs 14 residues. Germline V gene lookup returns CDR1 LNHDA and CDR2 SQIVND (reference sequence). The CDR3 DNA follows: TGTGCCAGTAATACTAACAGGCGGAACACTGAAGCTTTCTTT. This codes for CASNTNRRNTEAFF.

The V call is TRBV7-9, the J call TRBJ2-7, with TRBD2 matching over 9 bases. The V and J ends lost 4 bases and 3 bases, in that order; junction bases with no gene match: 10. The CDR3 length is 16 residues. CDR1 and CDR2 from the germline V gene are SEHNR and FQNEAQ (reference sequence). CDR3: CASSSEGGTSFYEQYF. The CDR3 DNA sequence: TGTGCCAGCAGCTCCGAAGGGGGGACTAGCTTCTACGAGCAGTACTTC.

The gene calls are TRBV19 and TRBJ2-7, with D perhaps matching TRBD2 (6 bases). Germline values: CDR1 LNHDA, CDR2 SQIVND (reference sequence). With 5 bases removed from V and 0 bases from J, the gap between germline ends came to 11 bases. This CDR3 has 14 amino acids. The CDR3 bases are TGTGCCAGTAGTGGAGGGTTCGCCTCCTACGAGCAGTACTTC. Its protein is CASSGGFASYEQYF.

The chain joins TRBV5-6 to TRBJ1-1, with TRBD1 matching 12 bases. The CDR3 spans 14 residues. Germline-derived CDR1 and CDR2 are SGHDT and YYEEEE. V gave up 3 bases and J gave up 4 bases; unmatched junction bases: 1. The DNA of the CDR3 is TGTGCCAGCAGCTGGGGACAGGGGGCCACTGAAGCTTTCTTT. Its protein product is CASSWGQGATEAFF.

The CDR3 DNA reads TGTGCCAGCAGTTTATTAGGGGGAACCGGGGAGCTGTTTTTT. Its protein is CASSLLGGTGELFF. J is TRBJ2-2 and V is TRBV27; D perhaps matches TRBD1 (6 bases). The V end was cut by 1 base, the J end by 5 bases, with 8 bases between. The CDR3 sequence is 14 residues long. Germline assignment: CDR1 MNHEY and CDR2 SMNVEV (reference sequence).

This chain joins TRBV5-4 and TRBJ1-1; 11 positions agree with TRBD1. Germline CDR1 reads SGHNT; CDR2 reads YYREEE (reference sequence). V shed 4 bases and J 6 bases; nucleotides not matched to a gene: 5. This CDR3 is built from 14 residues. For the CDR3, the DNA is TGTGCCAGCAGCCGGGGGGGACAGGGGGCTGAAGCTTTCTTT. This codes for CASSRGGQGAEAFF. Together with reference TRBV5-4 and TRBJ1-1, the CDR3 gives the full variable domain: ETGVTQSPTHLIKTRGQQVTLRCSSQSGHNTVSWYQQALGQGPQFIFQYYREEENGRGNFPPRFSGLQFPNYSSELNVNALELDDSALYLCASSRGGQGAEAFFGQGTRLTVV.

This clone was seen only once. The chain joins TRBV9 to TRBJ1-1; D is unclear. Germline loops: CDR1 SGDLS, CDR2 YYNGEE. The CDR3 runs 15 residues. V was clipped by 0 bases and J by 4 bases, with 13 bases between them. The CDR3 DNA reads TGTGCCAGCAGCGTAGACCCGGGGTTGAGCACTGAAGCTTTCTTT. Amino acid sequence: CASSVDPGLSTEAFF.

This rearrangement joins TRBV3-1 (or the pseudogene TRBV3-2) to TRBJ2-1; TRBD2 agrees at 7 bases. Germline loops: CDR1 LGHDT, CDR2 YNNKEL (reference sequence). This CDR3 region has 15 residues. J was trimmed by 2 bases and V by 8 bases; bases with no gene match: 9. DNA for the CDR3: TGTGCCAGCTCGCTCAGTCGGGGGGCCTACAATGAGCAGTTCTTC. This codes for CASSLSRGAYNEQFF.

The V and J genes are TRBV28 and TRBJ1-2, with D perhaps TRBD1 (5 bases). V gave up 8 bases and J gave up 5 bases, with 18 bases separating them. Germline values: CDR1 MDHEN, CDR2 SYDVKM. This CDR3 contains 14 residues. CDR3 amino acids: CASVRPGIVYGYTF. CDR3 nucleotides: TGTGCCAGCGTCCGGCCAGGGATTGTGTATGGCTACACCTTC.

The chain joins TRBV4-1 to TRBJ2-7, with 7 positions matching TRBD1. The germline V gene has CDR1 MGHRA and CDR2 YSYEKL. V trimming: 5 bases; J trimming: 9 bases; junction bases outside the gene matches: 13. CDR3 size: 14 residues. The CDR3 DNA is TGCGCCAGCAGCGAGACAGGGATCACCCCAGGGCAGTACTTC. As protein: CASSETGITPGQYF.

This clone has just one count. The J gene is TRBJ1-1, the V gene TRBV4-2; 8 bases agree with TRBD1. J gave up 3 bases and V 6 bases, and 3 bases lay outside the gene matches. The CDR3 consists of 13 residues. CDR1 is LGHNA and CDR2 is YNFKEQ in the germline V gene. Here the CDR3 DNA reads TGTGCCAGCAGGACAGGGGTGCACACTGAAGCTTTCTTT. This sequence encodes CASRTGVHTEAFF.

The chain joins TRBV24-1 to TRBJ1-5; TRBD1 matches 9 bases. This CDR3 region has 15 residues. V was pared by 5 bases and J by 7 bases, with 8 bases of the junction left unmatched. Germline CDR1 reads KGHDR; CDR2 reads SFDVKD. DNA for the CDR3: TGTGCCACCAGTGGCCCGACAGGGGGGAAACAGCCCCAGCATTTT. The encoded protein is CATSGPTGGKQPQHF.

CDR3 sequence reads: CASSYSTGGYTF. CDR3 DNA sequence: TGTGCCAGCAGTTACTCGACTGGTGGCTACACCTTC. The V and J genes are TRBV6-2 or TRBV6-3 and TRBJ1-2; D uncertain. V was pared by 0 bases and J by 7 bases, with 6 bases between. Germline V lookup: CDR1 MNHEY, CDR2 SVGEGT. This CDR3 is built from 12 residues.

The chain employs TRBV7-6 and TRBJ2-5, with 8 bases aligning to TRBD1. Per the germline V gene, CDR1 is SGHVS and CDR2 is FNYEAQ. With V trimmed by 3 bases and J by 5 bases, 5 bases remained unmatched. The CDR3 spans 14 residues. CDR3 amino acids: CASSFGTGKETQYF. In DNA form, the CDR3 reads TGTGCCAGCAGCTTCGGGACAGGAAAGGAGACCCAGTACTTC.

The genes are TRBV7-9 and TRBJ2-7, with a possible D match to TRBD1 (5 bases). The CDR3 consists of 12 residues. CDR1 is SEHNR, CDR2 FQNEAQ, per germline (reference sequence). Trimming shortened V by 2 bases and J by 6 bases, and 8 bases separated the two germline ends. CDR3 amino acids: CASSLKQAEQYF. CDR3 sequence (DNA): TGTGCCAGCAGCTTAAAACAGGCCGAGCAGTACTTC.

The chain couples TRBV9 to TRBJ1-1; D remains ambiguous. V shed 4 bases and J shed 5 bases, with 21 bases lying between them. Germline V lookup: CDR1 SGDLS, CDR2 YYNGEE. The CDR3 contains 16 residues. The CDR3 loop reads CASSFDLVSGWTEAFF. In nucleotides, the CDR3 is TGTGCCAGCAGCTTTGACCTTGTTTCGGGGTGGACTGAAGCTTTCTTT.

The chain links TRBV10-3 to TRBJ2-2; TRBD1 matches at 7 bases. V trimming: 6 bases; J trimming: 5 bases; junction bases outside the gene matches: 0. Germline assignment: CDR1 ENHRY and CDR2 SYGVKD. This CDR3 comprises 12 residues. CDR3 sequence (DNA): TGTGCCATCAGACAGGGGACCGGGGAGCTGTTTTTT. As protein: CAIRQGTGELFF.

This clone was seen once. The gene calls are TRBV10-2 and TRBJ2-7, with 7 bases that match TRBD2. The germline V gene encodes CDR1 WSHSY and CDR2 SAAADI. J was trimmed by 4 bases and V by 0 bases; bases with no gene match: 6. The CDR3 runs to 15 residues. The CDR3 is CASSESGGSLYEQYF. The CDR3, as DNA: TGCGCCAGCAGTGAGTCAGGCGGGAGCTTGTACGAGCAGTACTTC.

The rearrangement uses TRBV6-5 and TRBJ2-5; TRBD1 aligns across 7 bases. Germline CDR1 is MNHEY and CDR2 is SVGAGI. V was clipped by 5 bases and J by 1 base; unmatched bases: 4. The CDR3 consists of 14 residues. The CDR3 here is CASSITGVQETQYF. The CDR3 DNA reads TGTGCCAGCAGTATTACAGGGGTCCAAGAGACCCAGTACTTC.

This chain connects TRBV19 to TRBJ1-1, with 9 bases that match TRBD1. Germline-derived CDR1 and CDR2 are LNHDA and SQIVND (reference sequence). The V segment lost 5 bases and the J segment 0 bases; nucleotides outside the gene matches: 10. The CDR3 is 17 residues long. The CDR3 loop is CASSLSGTGIMNTEAFF. Written as DNA, the CDR3 is TGTGCCAGTAGTTTATCCGGGACAGGGATTATGAACACTGAAGCTTTCTTT.